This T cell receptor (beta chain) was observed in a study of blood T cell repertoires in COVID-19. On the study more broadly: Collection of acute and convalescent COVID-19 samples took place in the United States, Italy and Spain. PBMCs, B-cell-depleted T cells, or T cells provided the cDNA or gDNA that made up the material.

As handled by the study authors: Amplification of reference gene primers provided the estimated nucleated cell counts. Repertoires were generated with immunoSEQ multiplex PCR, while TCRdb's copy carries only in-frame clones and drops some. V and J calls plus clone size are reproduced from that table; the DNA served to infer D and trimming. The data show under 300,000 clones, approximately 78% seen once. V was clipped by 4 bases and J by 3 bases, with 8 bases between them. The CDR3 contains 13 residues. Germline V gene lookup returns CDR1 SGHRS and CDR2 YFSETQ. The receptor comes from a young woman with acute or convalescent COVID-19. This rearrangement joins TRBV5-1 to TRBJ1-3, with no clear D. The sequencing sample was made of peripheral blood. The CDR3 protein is CASSAAGGNTIYF. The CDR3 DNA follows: TGCGCCAGCAGCGCGGCGGGTGGAAACACCATATATTTT.